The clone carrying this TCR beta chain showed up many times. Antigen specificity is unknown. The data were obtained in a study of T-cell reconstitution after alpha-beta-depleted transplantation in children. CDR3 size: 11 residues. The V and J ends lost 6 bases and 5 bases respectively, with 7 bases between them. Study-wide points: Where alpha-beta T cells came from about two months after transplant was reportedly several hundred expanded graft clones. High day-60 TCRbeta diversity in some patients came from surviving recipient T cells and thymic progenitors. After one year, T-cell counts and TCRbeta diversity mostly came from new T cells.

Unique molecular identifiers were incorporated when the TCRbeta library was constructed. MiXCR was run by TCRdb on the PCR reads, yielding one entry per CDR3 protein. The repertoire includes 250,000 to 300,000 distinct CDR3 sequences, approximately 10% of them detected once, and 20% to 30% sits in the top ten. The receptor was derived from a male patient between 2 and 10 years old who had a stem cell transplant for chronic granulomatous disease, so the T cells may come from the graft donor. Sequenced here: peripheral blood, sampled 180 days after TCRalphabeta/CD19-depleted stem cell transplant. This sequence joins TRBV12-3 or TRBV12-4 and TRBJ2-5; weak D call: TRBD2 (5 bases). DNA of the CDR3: TGTGCCAGCAGGTCGGGGGAGACCCAGTACTTC. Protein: CASRSGETQYF.